The rows below give T cell receptor beta chains drawn from one sample of a study of CD8+CD57+ T cells in acquired aplastic anemia. TCRdb used MiXCR to reprocess the reads, holding one entry per CDR3 protein. The sample gives more than 150,000 distinct CDR3 sequences, around 50% of which show up once; approximately 12% is in the top ten. The specimen sequenced was sorted CD4+, CD8+, or CD8+CD57+ T cells (not recorded which) from PBMCs. These receptors came from a human donor with aplastic anemia. CDR3s include the opening cysteine and the closing phenylalanine or tryptophan. The order of the fields is V gene, J gene, CDR3 protein.

v_call: TRBV6-1
j_call: TRBJ1-5
cdr3_aa: CASSELSRGFQPQHF

v_call: TRBV9
j_call: TRBJ2-2
cdr3_aa: CASSVAPGEGTGELFF

v_call: TRBV9
j_call: TRBJ1-1
cdr3_aa: CASSVDRLNTEAFF

v_call: TRBV2
j_call: TRBJ2-5
cdr3_aa: CASGVDRGETQYF

v_call: TRBV20-1
j_call: TRBJ1-1
cdr3_aa: CSAGPVNTEAFF

v_call: TRBV12-3/TRBV12-4
j_call: TRBJ1-1
cdr3_aa: CASSLAGQGSFSNTEAFF

v_call: TRBV7-2
j_call: TRBJ2-7
cdr3_aa: CASSSQGRQYF

v_call: TRBV19
j_call: TRBJ2-3
cdr3_aa: CASRTGVLTDTQYF

v_call: TRBV20-1
j_call: TRBJ2-2
cdr3_aa: CSARDLLAGGDTGELFF

v_call: TRBV9
j_call: TRBJ2-7
cdr3_aa: CASSFWTSGVSYEQYF

v_call: TRBV10-3
j_call: TRBJ2-7
cdr3_aa: CAISGTGREQYF

v_call: TRBV6-1
j_call: TRBJ1-3
cdr3_aa: CASRASDSGPGNTIYF

v_call: TRBV7-2
j_call: TRBJ2-5
cdr3_aa: CASSQAELVRETQYF

v_call: TRBV12-3/TRBV12-4
j_call: TRBJ2-3
cdr3_aa: CASSDRLGIDTQHF

v_call: TRBV24-1
j_call: TRBJ2-2
cdr3_aa: CATSDSGQHTEELFF

v_call: TRBV7-8
j_call: TRBJ2-3
cdr3_aa: CASSGGAYTDTQYF

v_call: TRBV2
j_call: TRBJ1-2
cdr3_aa: CASTLGQGRGYTF

v_call: TRBV6-1
j_call: TRBJ2-1
cdr3_aa: CASSEHSGAGHNEQFF

v_call: TRBV2
j_call: TRBJ2-7
cdr3_aa: CASTGLSYEQYF

v_call: TRBV24-1
j_call: TRBJ1-6
cdr3_aa: CAPEDRERSPLHF

v_call: TRBV18
j_call: TRBJ1-6
cdr3_aa: CASSPYADRGQSPLHF

v_call: TRBV7-7
j_call: TRBJ2-5
cdr3_aa: CASSSGWGETQYF

v_call: TRBV12-3/TRBV12-4
j_call: TRBJ2-7
cdr3_aa: CASSLAPTDVGYEQYF

v_call: TRBV7-9
j_call: TRBJ2-1
cdr3_aa: CASSPPSGGVNEQFF

v_call: TRBV7-9
j_call: TRBJ2-7
cdr3_aa: CASSLALIGENYEQYF

v_call: TRBV15
j_call: TRBJ2-7
cdr3_aa: CATSRDLPSGTSKQYF

v_call: TRBV25-1
j_call: TRBJ2-3
cdr3_aa: CASSQSGSLSTDTQYF

v_call: TRBV20-1
j_call: TRBJ2-7
cdr3_aa: CSAPPTSGKGSPYEQYF

v_call: TRBV7-7
j_call: TRBJ2-2
cdr3_aa: CASSPSNPGELFF

v_call: TRBV5-5
j_call: TRBJ2-1
cdr3_aa: CASSLAPFNEQFF

v_call: TRBV12-3/TRBV12-4
j_call: TRBJ1-3
cdr3_aa: CASRATVSGNTIYF

v_call: TRBV10-3
j_call: TRBJ2-3
cdr3_aa: CAISEEGFGDTQYF

v_call: TRBV5-1
j_call: TRBJ2-3
cdr3_aa: CASNQGDTDTQYF

v_call: TRBV20-1
j_call: TRBJ1-1
cdr3_aa: CSARANYQGSWGKNTEAFF

v_call: TRBV24-1
j_call: TRBJ2-3
cdr3_aa: CATSAQSTDTQYF

v_call: TRBV5-1
j_call: TRBJ1-3
cdr3_aa: CASSPDRQGPGNTIYF

v_call: TRBV29-1
j_call: TRBJ1-1
cdr3_aa: CSVEAQKAQAFF

v_call: TRBV13
j_call: TRBJ2-5
cdr3_aa: CASSLRYRAKETQYF

v_call: TRBV6-1
j_call: TRBJ1-2
cdr3_aa: CASKSGLDYGYTF

v_call: TRBV27
j_call: TRBJ2-2
cdr3_aa: CASTQDRGNTGELFF

v_call: TRBV24-1
j_call: TRBJ2-7
cdr3_aa: CATSDSSRDRGGYEQYF

v_call: TRBV7-2
j_call: TRBJ1-6
cdr3_aa: CASSRWTGYSPLHF

v_call: TRBV20-1
j_call: TRBJ2-5
cdr3_aa: CSARIQDTQYF

v_call: TRBV5-1
j_call: TRBJ2-7
cdr3_aa: CASSLRAGEGEQYF

v_call: TRBV7-8
j_call: TRBJ2-1
cdr3_aa: CASSPGYEQFF

v_call: TRBV5-1
j_call: TRBJ2-7
cdr3_aa: CASAGQVNGEQYF

v_call: TRBV24-1
j_call: TRBJ2-3
cdr3_aa: CATSEGPGQGVEDTQYF

v_call: TRBV25-1
j_call: TRBJ2-5
cdr3_aa: CATAQSSRETQYF

v_call: TRBV20-1
j_call: TRBJ2-2
cdr3_aa: CSAQGAARNGELFF

v_call: TRBV25-1
j_call: TRBJ2-5
cdr3_aa: CASSEWGGPETQYF

v_call: TRBV7-6
j_call: TRBJ2-5
cdr3_aa: CASSFRETGLQETQYF

v_call: TRBV7-9
j_call: TRBJ2-3
cdr3_aa: CASRKTGSTDTQYF

v_call: TRBV7-6
j_call: TRBJ1-1
cdr3_aa: CASSLGGDTEASF

v_call: TRBV6-6
j_call: TRBJ1-1
cdr3_aa: CASSYRRDRPMNTEAFF

v_call: TRBV7-2
j_call: TRBJ1-6
cdr3_aa: CASSLAGNPPHHF

v_call: TRBV29-1
j_call: TRBJ2-7
cdr3_aa: CSVVLSSYEQYF

v_call: TRBV2
j_call: TRBJ1-4
cdr3_aa: CASAGTGSEKLFF

v_call: TRBV6-1
j_call: TRBJ1-6
cdr3_aa: CASYLQGGTPLHF

v_call: TRBV10-1
j_call: TRBJ1-1
cdr3_aa: CASRENISGTEAFF

v_call: TRBV10-3
j_call: TRBJ2-7
cdr3_aa: CAIIPDRGLIYEQYF